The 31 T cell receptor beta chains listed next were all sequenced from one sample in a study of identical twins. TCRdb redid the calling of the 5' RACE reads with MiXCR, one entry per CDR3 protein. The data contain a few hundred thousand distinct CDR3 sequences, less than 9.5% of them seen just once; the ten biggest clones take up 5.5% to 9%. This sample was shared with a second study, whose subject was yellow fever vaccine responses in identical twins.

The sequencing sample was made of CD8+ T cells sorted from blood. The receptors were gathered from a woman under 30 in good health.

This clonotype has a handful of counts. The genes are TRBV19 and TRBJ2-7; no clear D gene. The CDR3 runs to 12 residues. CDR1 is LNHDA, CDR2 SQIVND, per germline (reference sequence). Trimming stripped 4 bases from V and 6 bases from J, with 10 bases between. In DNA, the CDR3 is TGTGCCAGTAGTAATCCGCTTCGCGAGCAGTACTTC. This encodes CASSNPLREQYF.

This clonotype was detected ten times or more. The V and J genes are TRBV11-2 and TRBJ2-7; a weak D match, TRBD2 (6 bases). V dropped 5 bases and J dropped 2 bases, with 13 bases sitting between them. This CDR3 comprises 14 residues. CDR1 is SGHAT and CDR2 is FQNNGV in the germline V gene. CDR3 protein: CASSNLGEAYEQYF. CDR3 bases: TGTGCCAGCAGCAATCTGGGGGAGGCCTACGAGCAGTACTTC.

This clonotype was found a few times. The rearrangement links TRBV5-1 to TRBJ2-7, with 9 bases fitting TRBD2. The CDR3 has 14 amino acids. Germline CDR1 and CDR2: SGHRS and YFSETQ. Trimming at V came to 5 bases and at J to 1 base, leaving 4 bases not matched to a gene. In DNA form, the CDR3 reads TGCGCCAGCAGTCAGCGGGAGGTATCCTACGAGCAGTACTTC. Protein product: CASSQREVSYEQYF.

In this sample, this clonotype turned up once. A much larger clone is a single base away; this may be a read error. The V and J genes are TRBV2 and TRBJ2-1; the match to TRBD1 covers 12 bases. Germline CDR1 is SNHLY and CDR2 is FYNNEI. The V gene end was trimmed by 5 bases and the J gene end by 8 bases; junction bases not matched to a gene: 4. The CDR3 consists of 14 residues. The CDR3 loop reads CASSYGTGGDEQFF. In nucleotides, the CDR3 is TGTGCCAGCAGTTACGGGACAGGGGGCGATGAGCAGTTCTTC.

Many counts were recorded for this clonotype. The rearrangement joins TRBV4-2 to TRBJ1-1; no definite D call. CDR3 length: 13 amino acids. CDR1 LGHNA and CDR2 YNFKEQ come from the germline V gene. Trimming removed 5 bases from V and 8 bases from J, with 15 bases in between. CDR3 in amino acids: CASSSPEGSEAFF. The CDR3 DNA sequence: TGTGCCAGCAGCTCACCGGAAGGCTCGGAAGCTTTCTTT.

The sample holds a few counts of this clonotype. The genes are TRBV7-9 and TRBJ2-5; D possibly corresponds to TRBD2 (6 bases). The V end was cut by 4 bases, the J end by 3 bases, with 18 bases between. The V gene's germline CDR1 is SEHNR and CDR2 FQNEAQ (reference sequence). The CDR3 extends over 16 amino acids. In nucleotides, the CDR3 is TGTGCCAGCAGCTCCCTCCGGGACTCCTTTAAAGAGACCCAGTACTTC. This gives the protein CASSSLRDSFKETQYF.

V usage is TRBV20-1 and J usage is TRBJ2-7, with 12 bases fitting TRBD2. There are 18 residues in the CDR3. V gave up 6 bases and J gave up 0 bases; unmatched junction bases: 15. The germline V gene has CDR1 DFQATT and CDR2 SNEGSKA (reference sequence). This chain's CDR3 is CSAVPPSGGALSSYEQYF. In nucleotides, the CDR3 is TGCAGTGCCGTCCCTCCTAGCGGGGGGGCCTTGAGCTCCTACGAGCAGTACTTC.

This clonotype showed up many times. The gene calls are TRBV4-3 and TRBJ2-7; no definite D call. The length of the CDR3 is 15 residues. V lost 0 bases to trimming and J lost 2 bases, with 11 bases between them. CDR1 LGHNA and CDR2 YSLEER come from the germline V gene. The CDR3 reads CASSQDVGGAYEQYF. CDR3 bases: TGCGCCAGCAGCCAAGATGTGGGCGGAGCCTACGAGCAGTACTTC.

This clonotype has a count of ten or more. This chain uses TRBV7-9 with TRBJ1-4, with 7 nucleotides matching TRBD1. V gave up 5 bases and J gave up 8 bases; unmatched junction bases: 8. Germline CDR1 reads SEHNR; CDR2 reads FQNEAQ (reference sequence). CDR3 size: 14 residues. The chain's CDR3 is CASSTGQEHEKLFF. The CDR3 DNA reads TGTGCCAGCAGCACCGGACAGGAACACGAAAAACTGTTTTTT.

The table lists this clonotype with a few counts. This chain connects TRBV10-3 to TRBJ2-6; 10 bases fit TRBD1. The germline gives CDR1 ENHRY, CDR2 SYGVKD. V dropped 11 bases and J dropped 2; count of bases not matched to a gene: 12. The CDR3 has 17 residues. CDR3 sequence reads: CADRPGTGETGANVLTF. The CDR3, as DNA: TGTGCCGACCGGCCCGGGACAGGGGAAACTGGGGCCAACGTCCTGACTTTC.

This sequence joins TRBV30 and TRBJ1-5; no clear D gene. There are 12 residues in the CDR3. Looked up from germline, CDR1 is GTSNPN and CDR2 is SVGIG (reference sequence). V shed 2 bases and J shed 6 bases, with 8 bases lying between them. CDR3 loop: CAWSLLGQPQHF. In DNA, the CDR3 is TGTGCCTGGAGTCTCCTAGGTCAGCCCCAGCATTTT.

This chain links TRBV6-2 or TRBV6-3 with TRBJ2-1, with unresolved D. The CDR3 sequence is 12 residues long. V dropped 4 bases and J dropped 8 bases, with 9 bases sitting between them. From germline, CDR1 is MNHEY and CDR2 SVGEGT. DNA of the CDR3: TGTGCCAGCAGTTCCGGACGCTATGAGCAGTTCTTC. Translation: CASSSGRYEQFF.

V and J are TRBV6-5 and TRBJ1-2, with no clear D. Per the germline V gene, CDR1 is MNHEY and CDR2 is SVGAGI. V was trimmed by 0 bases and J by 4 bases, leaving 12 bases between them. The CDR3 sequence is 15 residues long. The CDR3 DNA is TGTGCCAGCAGTTACTCCCCCGGGAGTACCTATGGCTACACCTTC. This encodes CASSYSPGSTYGYTF.

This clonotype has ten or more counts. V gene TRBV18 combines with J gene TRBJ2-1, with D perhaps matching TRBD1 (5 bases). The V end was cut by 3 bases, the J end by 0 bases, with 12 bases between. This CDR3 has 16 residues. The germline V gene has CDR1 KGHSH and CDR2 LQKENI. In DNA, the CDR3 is TGTGCCAGCTCACCGAGAGAAGGGGTCTCCTACAATGAGCAGTTCTTC. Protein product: CASSPREGVSYNEQFF.

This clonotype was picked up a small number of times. In nucleotides, the CDR3 is TGTGCCAGCAGCCCGCGAACCGGGAATGAGCAGTTCTTC. Protein product: CASSPRTGNEQFF. The chain combines TRBV11-2 with TRBJ2-1; D unresolved. The CDR3 has 13 residues. Germline CDR1 and CDR2: SGHAT and FQNNGV. The ends were cut back, 5 bases at V and 7 bases at J, with 12 bases in the middle.

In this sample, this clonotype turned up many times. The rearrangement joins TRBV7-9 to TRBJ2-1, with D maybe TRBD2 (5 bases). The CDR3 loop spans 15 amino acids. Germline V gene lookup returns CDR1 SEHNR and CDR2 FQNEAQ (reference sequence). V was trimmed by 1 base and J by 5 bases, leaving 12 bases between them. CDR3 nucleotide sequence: TGTGCCAGCAGCTTAGTCTTAGCGCCTAACAATGAGCAGTTCTTC. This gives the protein CASSLVLAPNNEQFF.

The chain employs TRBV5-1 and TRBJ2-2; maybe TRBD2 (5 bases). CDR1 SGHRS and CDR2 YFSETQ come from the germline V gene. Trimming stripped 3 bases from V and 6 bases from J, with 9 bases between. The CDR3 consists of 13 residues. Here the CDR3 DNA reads TGCGCCAGCAGCTCTCGGCGGGCCGGGGAGCTGTTTTTT. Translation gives CASSSRRAGELFF. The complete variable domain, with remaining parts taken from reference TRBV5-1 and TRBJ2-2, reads KAGVTQTPRYLIKTRGQQVTLSCSPISGHRSVSWYQQTPGQGLQFLFEYFSETQRNKGNFPGRFSGRQFSNSRSEMNVSTLELGDSALYLCASSSRRAGELFFGEGSRLTVL.

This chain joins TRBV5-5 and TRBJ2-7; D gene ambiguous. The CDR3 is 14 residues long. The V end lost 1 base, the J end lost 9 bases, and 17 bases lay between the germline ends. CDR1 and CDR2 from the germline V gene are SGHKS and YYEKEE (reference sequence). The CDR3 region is CASSLSSTSTVQYF. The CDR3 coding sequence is TGTGCCAGCAGCTTGAGTAGTACGAGCACGGTGCAGTACTTC.

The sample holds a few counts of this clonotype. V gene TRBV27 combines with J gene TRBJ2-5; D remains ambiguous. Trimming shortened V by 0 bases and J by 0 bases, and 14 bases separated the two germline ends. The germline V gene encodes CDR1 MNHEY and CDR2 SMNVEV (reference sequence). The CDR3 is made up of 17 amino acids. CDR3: CASSLSSDSTYQETQYF. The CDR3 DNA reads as TGTGCCAGCAGTTTATCGAGCGACTCGACGTACCAAGAGACCCAGTACTTC.

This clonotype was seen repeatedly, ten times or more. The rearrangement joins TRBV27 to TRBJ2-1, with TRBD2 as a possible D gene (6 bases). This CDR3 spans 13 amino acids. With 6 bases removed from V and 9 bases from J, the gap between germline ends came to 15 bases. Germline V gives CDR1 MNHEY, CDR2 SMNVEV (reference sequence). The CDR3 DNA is TGTGCCAGCAGCTGGGGACTGAACACTGAGCAGTTCTTC. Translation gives CASSWGLNTEQFF.

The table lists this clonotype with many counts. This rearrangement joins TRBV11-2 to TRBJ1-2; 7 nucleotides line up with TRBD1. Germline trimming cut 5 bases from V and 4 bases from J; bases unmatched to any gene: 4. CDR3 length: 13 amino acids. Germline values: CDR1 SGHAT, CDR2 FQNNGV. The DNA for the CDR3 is TGTGCCAGCAGCGCCGGGACAGTCTATGGCTACACCTTC. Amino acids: CASSAGTVYGYTF.

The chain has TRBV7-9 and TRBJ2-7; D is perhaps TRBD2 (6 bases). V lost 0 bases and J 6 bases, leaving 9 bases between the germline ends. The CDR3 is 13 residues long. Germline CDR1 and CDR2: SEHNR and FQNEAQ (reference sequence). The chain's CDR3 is CASSLAAGTEQYF. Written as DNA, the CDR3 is TGTGCCAGCAGCTTAGCCGCGGGGACCGAGCAGTACTTC.

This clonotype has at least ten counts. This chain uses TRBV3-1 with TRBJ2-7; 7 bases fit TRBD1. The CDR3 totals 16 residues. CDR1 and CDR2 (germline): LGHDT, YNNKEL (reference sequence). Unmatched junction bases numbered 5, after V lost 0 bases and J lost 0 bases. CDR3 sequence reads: CASSQDPGTVSYEQYF. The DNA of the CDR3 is TGTGCCAGCAGCCAAGATCCAGGGACAGTCTCCTACGAGCAGTACTTC.

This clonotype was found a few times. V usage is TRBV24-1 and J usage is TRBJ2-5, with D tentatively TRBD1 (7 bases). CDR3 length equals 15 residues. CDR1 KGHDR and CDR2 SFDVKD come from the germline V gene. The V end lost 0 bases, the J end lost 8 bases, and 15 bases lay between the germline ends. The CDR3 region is CATSDLSGGGVTQYF. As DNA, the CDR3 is TGTGCCACCAGTGATTTGTCAGGGGGAGGAGTTACCCAGTACTTC.

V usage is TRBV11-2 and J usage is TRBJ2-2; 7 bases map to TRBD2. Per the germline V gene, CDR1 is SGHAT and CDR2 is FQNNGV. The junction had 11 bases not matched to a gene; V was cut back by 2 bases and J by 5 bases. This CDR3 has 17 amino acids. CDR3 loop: CASSLFVAKGGTGELFF. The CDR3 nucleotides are TGTGCCAGCAGCTTATTTGTGGCGAAGGGAGGGACCGGGGAGCTGTTTTTT.

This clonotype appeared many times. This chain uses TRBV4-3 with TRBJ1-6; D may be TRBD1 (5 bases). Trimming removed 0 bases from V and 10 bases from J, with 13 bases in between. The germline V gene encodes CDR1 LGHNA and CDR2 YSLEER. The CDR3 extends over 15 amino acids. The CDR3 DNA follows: TGCGCCAGCAGCCAAGATCGGGGGAGTGCGTCACCCCTCCACTTT. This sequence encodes CASSQDRGSASPLHF.

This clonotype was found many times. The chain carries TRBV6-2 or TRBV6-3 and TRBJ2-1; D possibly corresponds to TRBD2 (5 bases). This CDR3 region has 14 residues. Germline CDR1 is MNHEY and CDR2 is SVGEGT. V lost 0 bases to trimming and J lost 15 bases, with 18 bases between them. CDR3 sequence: CASSYSSEAVRSFF. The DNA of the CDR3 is TGTGCCAGCAGTTACTCGAGTGAAGCGGTCCGATCGTTCTTC.

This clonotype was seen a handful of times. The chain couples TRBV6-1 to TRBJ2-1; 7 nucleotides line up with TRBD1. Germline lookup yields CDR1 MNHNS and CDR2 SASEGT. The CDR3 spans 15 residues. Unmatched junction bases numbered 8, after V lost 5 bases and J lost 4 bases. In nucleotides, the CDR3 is TGTGCCAGCAGTCCCTGGACAGGCTTATACAATGAGCAGTTCTTC. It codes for CASSPWTGLYNEQFF.

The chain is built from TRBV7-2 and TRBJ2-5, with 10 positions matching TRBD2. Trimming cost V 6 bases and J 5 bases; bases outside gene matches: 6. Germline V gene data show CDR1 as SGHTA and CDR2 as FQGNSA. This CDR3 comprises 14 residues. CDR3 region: CASSTVAGGETQYF. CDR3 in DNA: TGTGCCAGCAGTACCGTAGCGGGGGGCGAGACCCAGTACTTC. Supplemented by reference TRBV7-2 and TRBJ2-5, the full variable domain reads GAGVSQSPSNKVTEKGKDVELRCDPISGHTALYWYRQSLGQGLEFLIYFQGNSAPDKSGLPSDRFSAERTGGSVSTLTIQRTQQEDSAVYLCASSTVAGGETQYFGPGTRLLVL.

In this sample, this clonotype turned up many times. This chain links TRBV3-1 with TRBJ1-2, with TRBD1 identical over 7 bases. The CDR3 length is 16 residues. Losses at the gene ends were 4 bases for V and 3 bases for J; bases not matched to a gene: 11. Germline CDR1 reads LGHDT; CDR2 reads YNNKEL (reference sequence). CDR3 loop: CASSPENRGQHYGYTF. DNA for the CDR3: TGTGCCAGCAGCCCCGAGAATCGGGGACAGCACTATGGCTACACCTTC.

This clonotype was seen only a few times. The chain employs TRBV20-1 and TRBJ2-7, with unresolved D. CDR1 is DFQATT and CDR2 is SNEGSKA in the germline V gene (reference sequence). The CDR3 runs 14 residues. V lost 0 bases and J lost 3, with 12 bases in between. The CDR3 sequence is CSARESPGGYEQYF. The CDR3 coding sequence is TGCAGTGCTAGAGAGAGTCCCGGTGGCTACGAGCAGTACTTC.